This T cell receptor (beta chain) was profiled in a study of PD-1 blockade in classical Hodgkin lymphoma. Study observations and caveats: Reported findings placed baseline TCR diversity lower in newly diagnosed patients (compared with healthy donors). Prior to therapy, complete responders displayed diversity much like that of newly diagnosed patients.

Measured with immunoSEQ multiplex PCR; TCRdb has only the in-frame clones, and not every one. The data show about 21,000 clones, with around 68% seen just once and almost 6% held by the top ten. Exposure to brentuximab vedotin varied, and each patient had relapsed following autologous stem cell transplantation. In the case of this clone: Its antigen is not identified.

The sequence was collected from a human donor with classical Hodgkin lymphoma. The material sequenced was peripheral blood mononuclear cells (PBMCs), taken at baseline.

Written as DNA, the CDR3 is TGTGCCAGCAGCGGAGATACAGGGGGCAATGAAAAACTGTTTTTT. The encoded protein is CASSGDTGGNEKLFF. This sequence joins TRBV9 and TRBJ1-4; 9 bases align to TRBD1. The CDR3 loop spans 15 amino acids. The germline V gene encodes CDR1 SGDLS and CDR2 YYNGEE. Unmatched junction bases numbered 5, after V lost 3 bases and J lost 5 bases.